The 32 T cell receptor beta chains in this list originate from one sample, sequenced in a study of blood T cell repertoires in COVID-19. The protocol was immunoSEQ multiplex PCR, while the TCRdb copy is restricted to in-frame clones and leaves out a portion. The sample has approximately 120,000 clones, roughly 89% seen once. Input material: peripheral blood. The receptors were sampled from a human donor with acute or convalescent COVID-19. The donor label of this sample is uncertain.

Comments on this clone: This specimen includes other DNA sequences encoding the same CDR3. This chain joins TRBV7-9 and TRBJ2-1; 7 bases map to TRBD1. The trim removed 5 bases at V and 4 bases at J, leaving 2 bases unmatched. Germline CDR1 is SEHNR and CDR2 is FQNEAQ (reference sequence). The CDR3 is made up of 13 amino acids. The CDR3 coding sequence is TGTGCCAGCAGCAGGGGGCAATACAATGAGCAGTTCTTC. Translated: CASSRGQYNEQFF.

Only one count was recorded for this clone. The chain is built from TRBV7-7 and TRBJ2-2; D is uncertain. CDR1 and CDR2 (germline): SSHAT, FNYEAQ (reference sequence). The CDR3 spans 15 residues. V lost 5 bases and J lost 4, with 14 bases in between. CDR3 sequence: CASSPGGGITGELFF. CDR3 DNA: TGTGCCAGCAGCCCAGGTGGTGGTATCACCGGGGAGCTGTTTTTT.

The chain has TRBV2 and TRBJ2-3; TRBD2 agrees at 12 bases. V dropped 2 bases and J dropped 9; count of bases not matched to a gene: 9. This CDR3 contains 16 residues. Germline values: CDR1 SNHLY, CDR2 FYNNEI. This CDR3 is CASSERLAGAGGTQYF. The CDR3 DNA is TGTGCCAGCAGTGAAAGACTAGCGGGGGCCGGGGGGACGCAGTATTTT.

The chain recombines TRBV18 with TRBJ1-5; 7 bases fit TRBD1. The CDR3 is made up of 14 amino acids. V gave up 6 bases and J gave up 3 bases; unmatched junction bases: 5. Per the germline V gene, CDR1 is KGHSH and CDR2 is LQKENI. The CDR3 region is CASSGGQSNQPQHF. For the CDR3, the DNA is TGTGCCAGCTCTGGGGGACAGTCCAATCAGCCCCAGCATTTT.

This clone showed up just once. J is TRBJ1-4 and V is TRBV21-1; whether TRBD1, the table's D call, matches the DNA was not checked. TRBV21-1 is a pseudogene segment. The CDR3 contains 16 residues. CDR3 residues: CASKGPTPGTNEKLFF. The CDR3 bases are TGTGCCAGCAAGGGGCCCACCCCGGGAACTAATGAAAAACTGTTTTTT.

The chain combines TRBV5-1 with TRBJ2-5; TRBD1 might be the D (6 bases). CDR1 and CDR2 from the germline V gene are SGHRS and YFSETQ. This CDR3 is 14 amino acids long. V was cut by 4 bases and J by 5 bases, with 15 bases left in between. CDR3 coding DNA: TGCGCCAGCAGCACAGGGTTCCGGGGTGAGACCCAGTACTTC. Translated: CASSTGFRGETQYF. Variable domain in full (rest from reference TRBV5-1 and TRBJ2-5): KAGVTQTPRYLIKTRGQQVTLSCSPISGHRSVSWYQQTPGQGLQFLFEYFSETQRNKGNFPGRFSGRQFSNSRSEMNVSTLELGDSALYLCASSTGFRGETQYFGPGTRLLVL.

The V gene is TRBV12-3 or TRBV12-4, the J gene TRBJ2-1; possibly TRBD2 for D (5 bases). Trimming removed 6 bases at V and 8 bases at J, with 11 bases between. The CDR3 extends over 12 amino acids. CDR3 nucleotides: TGTGCCAGCAGCCTAGCCTCGGATGAGCAGTTCTTC. It yields the protein CASSLASDEQFF.

This chain joins TRBV27 and TRBJ1-6; D is undetermined. Germline V CDR1 and CDR2: MNHEY, SMNVEV (reference sequence). The CDR3 is 17 amino acids. Between the trimmed V and J ends, which lost 6 bases and 5 bases, there was a span of 20 bases. The CDR3 sequence is CASRGRGRALDNSPLHF. CDR3 DNA: TGTGCCAGCAGAGGACGGGGTAGGGCTCTAGATAATTCACCCCTCCACTTT.

The chain joins TRBV27 to TRBJ1-2; D is unclear. Looked up from germline, CDR1 is MNHEY and CDR2 is SMNVEV (reference sequence). Between the trimmed V and J ends, which lost 4 bases and 8 bases, there was a span of 14 bases. This CDR3 has 13 residues. The CDR3 reads CASSSGHVRGYTF. CDR3 DNA sequence: TGTGCCAGCAGTTCTGGCCACGTTCGAGGCTACACCTTC.

V gene TRBV27 combines with J gene TRBJ1-6; 7 bases fit TRBD1. Germline CDR1 MNHEY, CDR2 SMNVEV (reference sequence). The V and J ends lost 3 bases and 8 bases, in that order; junction bases with no gene match: 4. The CDR3 runs to 14 residues. DNA of the CDR3: TGTGCCAGCAGTTTCCGGGACAGCTATTCACCCCTCCACTTT. Amino acid sequence: CASSFRDSYSPLHF.

This clone was recorded only once. The chain is built from TRBV5-1 and TRBJ2-3, with 13 positions matching TRBD2. The CDR3 spans 15 residues. CDR1 is SGHRS and CDR2 is YFSETQ in the germline V gene. J gave up 4 bases and V 6 bases, and 5 bases lay outside the gene matches. Written as DNA, the CDR3 is TGCGCCAGCAAAGGGACTAGCGGGAAATCAGATACGCAGTATTTT. It codes for CASKGTSGKSDTQYF.

This clone was seen more than once but under ten times. The J gene is TRBJ1-5, the V gene TRBV5-6, with D tentatively TRBD1 (5 bases). The CDR3 runs to 16 residues. Between the trimmed V and J ends, which lost 3 bases and 5 bases, there was a span of 18 bases. Germline assignment: CDR1 SGHDT and CDR2 YYEEEE. CDR3 residues: CASSSAGLSSDQPQHF. The CDR3 DNA reads TGTGCCAGCAGCTCAGCGGGACTGTCAAGCGATCAGCCCCAGCATTTT.

This clone was picked up one time. The rearrangement uses TRBV11-2 and TRBJ2-1; possibly TRBD2 for D (6 bases). Germline-derived CDR1 and CDR2 are SGHAT and FQNNGV. The CDR3 is 16 residues long. Trimming shortened V by 0 bases and J by 5 bases, and 14 bases separated the two germline ends. CDR3 nucleotide sequence: TGTGCCAGCAGCTTAGATTGGGACTCCCATCACAATGAGCAGTTCTTC. As protein: CASSLDWDSHHNEQFF.

The chain is built from TRBV21-1 and TRBJ2-3; the table's D call, TRBD2, was not checked against the DNA. TRBV21-1 is termed a pseudogene. The CDR3 length is 16 residues. The CDR3 reads CASSKGEEVGPDTQYF. The CDR3 bases are TGTGCCAGCAGCAAAGGAGAGGAAGTCGGCCCAGATACGCAGTATTTT.

The chain has TRBV28 and TRBJ1-2, with TRBD1 as a possible D gene (6 bases). The V gene's germline CDR1 is MDHEN and CDR2 SYDVKM. Deletions cut 1 base from V and 0 bases from J, with 9 bases between. CDR3 size: 15 residues. CDR3 loop: CASSLLQGSNYGYTF. The CDR3 nucleotides are TGTGCCAGCAGTTTATTACAGGGCTCTAACTATGGCTACACCTTC.

The chain has TRBV7-2 and TRBJ1-5; possibly TRBD1 for D (5 bases). Germline V gene lookup returns CDR1 SGHTA and CDR2 FQGNSA. The length of the CDR3 is 14 residues. The V end lost 6 bases, the J end lost 2 bases, and 11 bases lay between the germline ends. CDR3 coding DNA: TGTGCCAGCAGACCTACAGGCCGCAATCAGCCCCAGCATTTT. As protein: CASRPTGRNQPQHF.

This sequence joins TRBV5-1 and TRBJ1-1; 8 bases fit TRBD1. V lost 4 bases, J lost 1 base, and 9 bases stayed unmatched. The CDR3 has 16 residues. Germline V gene data show CDR1 as SGHRS and CDR2 as YFSETQ. CDR3 sequence reads: CASSLRTGSANTEAFF. CDR3 DNA sequence: TGCGCCAGCAGCCTTAGGACAGGGTCGGCGAACACTGAAGCTTTCTTT.

This chain links TRBV7-3 with TRBJ1-1, with D perhaps TRBD1 (6 bases). The CDR3 spans 14 residues. Germline-derived CDR1 and CDR2 are SGHTA and FQGTGA. The V gene lost 2 bases and the J gene lost 5 bases, with 12 bases spanning the gap. The CDR3 loop is CASSLVGRGTEAFF. The CDR3 DNA reads TGTGCCAGCAGCTTAGTGGGGAGGGGGACTGAAGCTTTCTTT.

The V call is TRBV5-6, the J call TRBJ1-2; 12 nucleotides align to TRBD1. There are 16 residues in the CDR3. Germline V gives CDR1 SGHDT, CDR2 YYEEEE. J was trimmed by 7 bases and V by 5 bases; bases with no gene match: 12. In nucleotides, the CDR3 is TGTGCCAGCAGTCTTAAATCGGGACAGGGGGCAGGTGGCTACACCTTC. Protein: CASSLKSGQGAGGYTF. The entire variable domain, with the rest obtained from reference TRBV5-6 and TRBJ1-2, is as follows: DAGVTQSPTHLIKTRGQQVTLRCSPKSGHDTVSWYQQALGQGPQFIFQYYEEEERQRGNFPDRFSGHQFPNYSSELNVNALLLGDSALYLCASSLKSGQGAGGYTFGSGTRLTVV.

For this clone: Other DNA sequences in the same sample also yield this CDR3. The chain uses TRBV7-8 and TRBJ2-1; D is possibly TRBD2 (6 bases). V lost 1 base and J 0 bases, leaving 7 bases between the germline ends. Germline CDR1 is SGHVS and CDR2 is FQNEAQ. CDR3 length: 15 residues. Here the CDR3 reads CASSLVLASYNEQFF. As DNA, the CDR3 is TGTGCCAGCAGCTTAGTACTAGCCTCCTACAATGAGCAGTTCTTC.

The chain recombines TRBV20-1 with TRBJ1-2; possibly TRBD1 for D (6 bases). Trimming took off 3 bases at V and 14 bases at J, with 16 bases between the two ends. This CDR3 comprises 11 residues. Germline V gene sequence: CDR1 DFQATT, CDR2 SNEGSKA (reference sequence). The CDR3 loop reads CSARTQGFGTF. In DNA form, the CDR3 reads TGCAGTGCTAGGACACAGGGTTTTGGGACCTTC.

This clone was seen once. The genes are TRBV2 and TRBJ2-7; TRBD1 matches at 9 bases. This CDR3 contains 14 residues. Losses at the gene ends were 4 bases for V and 6 bases for J; bases not matched to a gene: 7. Germline V gene data show CDR1 as SNHLY and CDR2 as FYNNEI. Here the CDR3 DNA reads TGTGCCAGCAGTGCAAGACAGGGGGACGTCGAGCAGTACTTC. Translating it yields CASSARQGDVEQYF. Full variable domain (remainder filled in from reference TRBV2 and TRBJ2-7): EPEVTQTPSHQVTQMGQEVILRCVPISNHLYFYWYRQILGQKVEFLVSFYNNEISEKSEIFDDQFSVERPDGSNFTLKIRSTKLEDSAMYFCASSARQGDVEQYFGPGTRLTVT.

The rearrangement links TRBV3-1 (or the pseudogene TRBV3-2) to TRBJ2-5; 7 bases match TRBD1. The CDR3 spans 16 residues. V lost 6 bases and J lost 5; bases outside the gene matches: 15. CDR1 is LGHDT, CDR2 YNNKEL, per germline (reference sequence). Written as DNA, the CDR3 is TGTGCCAGCAGGCGACAGGACAGGTTGGACGGGGAGACCCAGTACTTC. Protein sequence: CASRRQDRLDGETQYF.

The V and J genes are TRBV18 and TRBJ1-4, with D possibly TRBD1 on 6 matching bases. Trimming shortened V by 4 bases and J by 8 bases, and 11 bases separated the two germline ends. The germline V gene encodes CDR1 KGHSH and CDR2 LQKENI. CDR3 size: 13 residues. CDR3: CASSHREGEKLFF. In DNA form, the CDR3 reads TGTGCCAGCTCACACAGGGAAGGAGAAAAACTGTTTTTT. The variable domain in full, completed from reference TRBV18 and TRBJ1-4, reads NAGVMQNPRHLVRRRGQEARLRCSPMKGHSHVYWYRQLPEEGLKFMVYLQKENIIDESGMPKERFSAEFPKEGPSILRIQQVVRGDSAAYFCASSHREGEKLFFGSGTQLSVL.

As for this clone: One end of the junction is discordant with germline, which a read error may explain. The chain uses TRBV19 and TRBJ1-3, with a tentative D call TRBD1 (5 bases). CDR3 length: 14 residues. CDR1 LNHDA and CDR2 SQIVND come from the germline V gene (reference sequence). CDR3 loop: CASRRGDPGNTIYF. The CDR3 DNA sequence: TGTGCGAGTAGGCGGGGGGACCCTGGAAACACCATATATTTT. Using reference TRBV19 and TRBJ1-3 for the parts outside the CDR3, the full variable domain is DGGITQSPKYLFRKEGQNVTLSCEQNLNHDAMYWYRQDPGQGLRLIYYSQIVNDFQKGDIAEGYSVSREKKESFPLTVTSAQKNPTAFYLCASRRGDPGNTIYFGEGSWLTVV.

The J gene is TRBJ1-2, the V gene TRBV6-2 or TRBV6-3; TRBD1 matches at 8 bases. The CDR3 covers 13 residues. Germline V lookup: CDR1 MNHEY, CDR2 SVGEGT. V trimming: 5 bases; J trimming: 5 bases; junction bases outside the gene matches: 4. CDR3: CASSRTGGYGYTF. For the CDR3, the DNA is TGTGCCAGCAGTCGTACAGGGGGTTATGGCTACACCTTC.

V is TRBV5-5 and J is TRBJ1-1; 8 positions agree with TRBD1. The CDR3 length is 15 residues. The V gene's germline CDR1 is SGHKS and CDR2 YYEKEE (reference sequence). Trimming took 4 bases from V and 1 from J; bases not matched to a gene: 6. The CDR3: CASSPYRGRNTEAFF. The CDR3 DNA is TGTGCCAGCAGCCCATACAGGGGGAGGAACACTGAAGCTTTCTTT. The variable domain in full, completed from reference TRBV5-5 and TRBJ1-1, reads DAGVTQSPTHLIKTRGQQVTLRCSPISGHKSVSWYQQVLGQGPQFIFQYYEKEERGRGNFPDRFSARQFPNYSSELNVNALLLGDSALYLCASSPYRGRNTEAFFGQGTRLTVV.

CDR3 region: CAWSLNYGYTF. The CDR3, as DNA: TGTGCCTGGAGTTTAAACTATGGCTACACCTTC. The gene calls are TRBV30 and TRBJ1-2; unclear D gene. Trimming removed 2 bases from V and 2 bases from J, with 3 bases in between. Germline lookup yields CDR1 GTSNPN and CDR2 SVGIG (reference sequence). The length of the CDR3 is 11 residues.

V gene TRBV4-3 combines with J gene TRBJ1-3; D not resolved. V gave up 0 bases and J gave up 4 bases, with 16 bases separating them. The germline V gene encodes CDR1 LGHNA and CDR2 YSLEER. There are 17 residues in the CDR3. This CDR3 is CASSQDQFRGSGNTIYF. CDR3 bases: TGCGCCAGCAGCCAAGATCAATTCCGGGGTTCAGGAAACACCATATATTTT.

The V and J genes are TRBV7-9 and TRBJ2-2, with a tentative D call TRBD2 (6 bases). The V end lost 8 bases, the J end lost 3 bases, and 7 bases lay between the germline ends. The CDR3 length is 12 residues. CDR1 SEHNR and CDR2 FQNEAQ come from the germline V gene (reference sequence). CDR3 DNA sequence: TGTGCCAGCTGGGACTACACCGGGGAGCTGTTTTTT. Translating it yields CASWDYTGELFF. The full variable domain, completed using reference TRBV7-9 and TRBJ2-2, is DTGVSQNPRHKITKRGQNVTFRCDPISEHNRLYWYRQTLGQGPEFLTYFQNEAQLEKSRLLSDRFSAERPKGSFSTLEIQRTEQGDSAMYLCASWDYTGELFFGEGSRLTVL.

The chain links TRBV7-9 to TRBJ1-1; D perhaps matches TRBD1 (6 bases). Germline CDR1 and CDR2: SEHNR and FQNEAQ (reference sequence). Trimming removed 11 bases from V and 0 bases from J, with 16 bases in between. The CDR3 has 14 amino acids. In nucleotides, the CDR3 is TGTGCCGGACTCAGGGGTGGGATGAACACTGAAGCTTTCTTT. Translation gives CAGLRGGMNTEAFF.

The genes are TRBV5-1 and TRBJ1-1; 7 nucleotides align to TRBD1. This CDR3 has 14 amino acids. In germline, CDR1 is SGHRS, CDR2 YFSETQ. The J segment lost 3 bases and the V segment lost 9 bases, leaving 11 bases of the junction unmatched. The DNA for the CDR3 is TGCGCCACAAGAACAGGGGCCCCGGACACTGAAGCTTTCTTT. Translation gives CATRTGAPDTEAFF.